Listed below are T cell receptor beta chains from one sample, sequenced in a study of control samples from healthy donors and cancer patients. TCRdb's copy holds only in-frame clones and misses some; the assay was immunoSEQ multiplex PCR. The table lists over 80,000 clones, about four fifths of them singletons. The sample comprised blood. All receptors come from a woman younger than 45 in good health. Both conserved end residues are part of each CDR3. A D gene is named only where the DNA matches it firmly. A clone size is listed for some rows: how often the clone was seen (once, few, many), or a class if it is expanded.

cdr3_aa: CASSDVGVGTEAFF; cdr3_nt: TGTGCCAGCAGTGACGTGGGTGTGGGCACTGAAGCTTTCTTT; d_call: -; j_call: TRBJ1-1; v_call: TRBV6-1; clone_size: -
cdr3_aa: CASSPGGGGHRTDTQYF; cdr3_nt: TGTGCCAGCAGTCCAGGGGGAGGGGGGCACCGCACAGATACGCAGTATTTT; d_call: -; j_call: TRBJ2-3; v_call: TRBV4-2; clone_size: -
cdr3_aa: CSVDEYNYGYTF; cdr3_nt: TGCAGCGTTGATGAGTATAACTATGGCTACACCTTC; d_call: -; j_call: TRBJ1-2; v_call: TRBV29-1; clone_size: -
cdr3_aa: CASSPPGSFYEQYF; cdr3_nt: TGTGCCAGCTCACCACCGGGCAGCTTCTACGAGCAGTACTTC; d_call: -; j_call: TRBJ2-7; v_call: TRBV18; clone_size: -
cdr3_aa: CASSKDLYQETQYF; cdr3_nt: TGTGCCAGCAGTAAGGACTTGTACCAAGAGACCCAGTACTTC; d_call: -; j_call: TRBJ2-5; v_call: TRBV2; clone_size: few
cdr3_aa: CASSSLGVNSNQPQHF; cdr3_nt: TGTGCCAGCAGCTCCCTGGGGGTGAATAGCAATCAGCCCCAGCATTTT; d_call: -; j_call: TRBJ1-5; v_call: TRBV5-6; clone_size: -
cdr3_aa: CASSLLKTGVYNSPLHF; cdr3_nt: TGTGCCAGCAGTTTATTAAAGACAGGGGTGTATAATTCACCCCTCCACTTT; d_call: TRBD1; j_call: TRBJ1-6; v_call: TRBV27; clone_size: -
cdr3_aa: CASSLVQGYNSPLHF; cdr3_nt: TGTGCCAGCAGCTTGGTGCAGGGCTATAATTCACCCCTCCACTTT; d_call: -; j_call: TRBJ1-6; v_call: TRBV5-5; clone_size: -
cdr3_aa: CASSLPRMGSSPLHF; cdr3_nt: TGTGCCAGCAGTTTACCCCGGATGGGAAGCTCACCCCTCCACTTT; d_call: -; j_call: TRBJ1-6; v_call: TRBV27; clone_size: -
cdr3_aa: CASSQDRDLGGDTQYF; cdr3_nt: TGCGCCAGCAGCCAGGACAGGGATCTAGGTGGGGATACGCAGTATTTT; d_call: TRBD1; j_call: TRBJ2-3; v_call: TRBV4-3; clone_size: -
cdr3_aa: CASSLVMGNTGELFF; cdr3_nt: TGTGCCAGCAGCTTAGTAATGGGGAACACCGGGGAGCTGTTTTTT; d_call: -; j_call: TRBJ2-2; v_call: TRBV11-2; clone_size: -
cdr3_aa: CASSFEGAGWAEAFF; cdr3_nt: TGCGCCAGCAGCTTCGAGGGCGCGGGGTGGGCTGAAGCTTTCTTT; d_call: -; j_call: TRBJ1-1; v_call: TRBV5-1; clone_size: -
cdr3_aa: CASSYSRGLTYEQYF; cdr3_nt: TGTGCCAGCAGTTATAGCAGGGGGTTGACCTACGAGCAGTACTTC; d_call: TRBD1; j_call: TRBJ2-7; v_call: TRBV6-2/TRBV6-3; clone_size: once
cdr3_aa: CASSESSPYSLNTGELFF; cdr3_nt: TGTGCCAGCAGTGAATCCTCTCCCTACAGCCTGAACACCGGGGAGCTGTTTTTT; d_call: -; j_call: TRBJ2-2; v_call: TRBV2; clone_size: -
cdr3_aa: CASSQDLAGGVLYGYTF; cdr3_nt: TGTGCCAGCAGCCAAGATCTTGCAGGGGGCGTTTTGTATGGCTACACCTTC; d_call: TRBD1; j_call: TRBJ1-2; v_call: TRBV4-2; clone_size: few
cdr3_aa: CASSLVQGGTEAFF; cdr3_nt: TGCGCCAGCAGCTTGGTCCAGGGCGGCACTGAAGCTTTCTTT; d_call: -; j_call: TRBJ1-1; v_call: TRBV5-1; clone_size: once
cdr3_aa: CASSPSATSGYTF; cdr3_nt: TGTGCCAGCTCACCTTCAGCGACATCAGGCTACACCTTC; d_call: -; j_call: TRBJ1-2; v_call: TRBV18; clone_size: -
cdr3_aa: CASTAGETYNEQFF; cdr3_nt: TGTGCCAGCACGGCAGGTGAAACCTACAATGAGCAGTTCTTC; d_call: -; j_call: TRBJ2-1; v_call: TRBV7-2; clone_size: -
cdr3_aa: CASSPGGVDEQYF; cdr3_nt: TGTGCCAGCAGCCCGGGGGGGGTCGACGAGCAGTACTTC; d_call: TRBD2; j_call: TRBJ2-7; v_call: TRBV9; clone_size: -
cdr3_aa: CASSYPSDSQETQYF; cdr3_nt: TGTGCCAGCAGTTACCCCTCGGACAGTCAAGAGACCCAGTACTTC; d_call: -; j_call: TRBJ2-5; v_call: TRBV6-5; clone_size: -
cdr3_aa: CASSLQGARTIYF; cdr3_nt: TGTGCCAGCAGTTTACAGGGGGCCCGAACCATATATTTT; d_call: TRBD1; j_call: TRBJ1-3; v_call: TRBV13; clone_size: -
cdr3_aa: CASRKNRGLYTEAFF; cdr3_nt: TGTGCCAGCAGGAAAAACAGGGGGTTGTACACTGAAGCTTTCTTT; d_call: TRBD1; j_call: TRBJ1-1; v_call: TRBV6-5; clone_size: -
cdr3_aa: CASSQMERNTDTQYF; cdr3_nt: TGTGCCAGCAGCCAGATGGAGCGGAACACAGATACGCAGTATTTT; d_call: -; j_call: TRBJ2-3; v_call: TRBV4-2; clone_size: -
cdr3_aa: CASSLVGTYGYTF; cdr3_nt: TGTGCCAGCAGCTTGGTAGGGACCTATGGCTACACCTTC; d_call: -; j_call: TRBJ1-2; v_call: TRBV5-4; clone_size: -
cdr3_aa: CASSKVRRQGNEKLFF; cdr3_nt: TGTGCCAGCAGCAAAGTCAGGCGACAGGGTAATGAAAAACTGTTTTTT; d_call: -; j_call: TRBJ1-4; v_call: TRBV21-1; clone_size: many
cdr3_aa: CASAIGAGNTIYF; cdr3_nt: TGTGCCAGCGCCATCGGGGCTGGAAACACCATATATTTT; d_call: -; j_call: TRBJ1-3; v_call: TRBV12-3/TRBV12-4; clone_size: -
cdr3_aa: CASHSGRPGWGYTF; cdr3_nt: TGTGCCAGCCACTCGGGGCGGCCGGGTTGGGGCTACACCTTC; d_call: -; j_call: TRBJ1-2; v_call: TRBV19; clone_size: -
cdr3_aa: CASSPGTSGGPGTDTQYF; cdr3_nt: TGTGCCAGCAGCCCAGGGACTAGCGGGGGGCCCGGCACAGATACGCAGTATTTT; d_call: TRBD2; j_call: TRBJ2-3; v_call: TRBV7-6; clone_size: -
cdr3_aa: CASSPHSTIEETQYF; cdr3_nt: TGTGCCAGCAGCCCACACTCCACAATTGAGGAGACCCAGTACTTC; d_call: -; j_call: TRBJ2-5; v_call: TRBV9; clone_size: -
cdr3_aa: CASRLQGYSTDTQYF; cdr3_nt: TGTGCCAGCAGGCTACAGGGGTATAGCACAGATACGCAGTATTTT; d_call: TRBD1; j_call: TRBJ2-3; v_call: TRBV7-9; clone_size: few
cdr3_aa: CASAFNVAETQYF; cdr3_nt: TGTGCTAGTGCCTTCAATGTGGCGGAGACCCAGTACTTC; d_call: -; j_call: TRBJ2-5; v_call: TRBV12-5; clone_size: -
cdr3_aa: CASSFQGVSEEQYF; cdr3_nt: TGTGCCAGCAGCTTTCAGGGGGTCTCTGAGGAGCAGTACTTC; d_call: TRBD1; j_call: TRBJ2-7; v_call: TRBV7-9; clone_size: -